A selection of T cell receptor beta chains follows, all from one sample in a study of identical twins. Via MiXCR, TCRdb re-called the 5' RACE reads, giving one row per CDR3 protein. The sample holds 450,000 or so distinct CDR3 sequences, 20% to 30% seen once. These data are also associated with another study on T cells expressing NK-cell markers.

Input material: CD4+ T cells sorted from blood. These receptors all stem from a woman aged 18-35 years in good health. Both conserved end residues are part of each CDR3. The order of the fields is clone size, D gene, J gene, V gene, CDR3 DNA, CDR3 protein. D genes are given only for firm matches. Clone size is not always given. Where it is, it says once, few, many or a class for expanded clones.

size: few
D: .
J: TRBJ2-7
V: TRBV7-8
DNA: TGTGCCAGCAGCGCCCCGATGTTTTCCTACGAGCAGTACTTC
CDR3: CASSAPMFSYEQYF

size: few
D: TRBD1
J: TRBJ2-1
V: TRBV5-1
DNA: TGCGCCAGCAGCGTCGCCCCGGGACAGGGGGAGAAGCAGTTCTTC
CDR3: CASSVAPGQGEKQFF

size: .
D: .
J: TRBJ2-4
V: TRBV29-1
DNA: TGCAGCGTTTTTGGGACGGCCAAAAACATTCAGTACTTC
CDR3: CSVFGTAKNIQYF

size: few
D: .
J: TRBJ1-2
V: TRBV20-1
DNA: TGCAGTGCTAGGGACAGAATCTATGGCTACACCTTC
CDR3: CSARDRIYGYTF

size: .
D: .
J: TRBJ2-1
V: TRBV13
DNA: TGTGCCAGCAGCTTGGGCAGGGGCCAGCAGTTCTTC
CDR3: CASSLGRGQQFF

size: .
D: .
J: TRBJ2-7
V: TRBV7-9
DNA: TGTGCCAGCAGCCTACAACAGGGTTCGAGGGAGCAGTACTTC
CDR3: CASSLQQGSREQYF

size: .
D: TRBD2
J: TRBJ2-7
V: TRBV6-2/TRBV6-3
DNA: TGTGCCAGCAGTTACCTCCGGCGGGGGGGGAGCTCCTACGAGCAGTACTTC
CDR3: CASSYLRRGGSSYEQYF

size: few
D: TRBD2
J: TRBJ2-7
V: TRBV7-3
DNA: TGTGCCAGCGGACTAGGGGAGGGATACGAGCAGTACTTC
CDR3: CASGLGEGYEQYF

size: .
D: .
J: TRBJ1-5
V: TRBV2
DNA: TGTGCCAGCAGTGAAAGGAGCAGGGCCAATCAGCCCCAGCATTTT
CDR3: CASSERSRANQPQHF

size: .
D: .
J: TRBJ1-2
V: TRBV6-1
DNA: TGTGCCAGCAGGAAACCTTCCGGGACTACCTATGGCTACACCTTC
CDR3: CASRKPSGTTYGYTF

size: .
D: .
J: TRBJ2-1
V: TRBV10-3
DNA: TGTGCCATCAGTGAGTCTGGAAGCTCCTACAATGAGCAGTTCTTC
CDR3: CAISESGSSYNEQFF

size: .
D: .
J: TRBJ2-7
V: TRBV12-3/TRBV12-4
DNA: TGTGCCAGCAGTTTACGTTTCCGAATCCACTACGAGCAGTACTTC
CDR3: CASSLRFRIHYEQYF

size: few
D: TRBD2
J: TRBJ2-3
V: TRBV5-1
DNA: TGCGCCAGCAGCGGCAGAGCGGGGGCTCGTACAGATACGCAGTATTTT
CDR3: CASSGRAGARTDTQYF

size: few
D: .
J: TRBJ2-2
V: TRBV9
DNA: TGTGCCAGCAGCGTACAGGGCCGGACTATAAGGACCGGGGAGCTGTTTTTT
CDR3: CASSVQGRTIRTGELFF

size: few
D: .
J: TRBJ2-1
V: TRBV7-9
DNA: TGTGCCAGCAGCTTGGTCCAGGGGTATTCCTACAATGAGCAGTTCTTC
CDR3: CASSLVQGYSYNEQFF

size: many
D: .
J: TRBJ2-1
V: TRBV9
DNA: TGTGCCAGCAGCGTGGGGTACAATGAGCAGTTCTTC
CDR3: CASSVGYNEQFF

size: .
D: .
J: TRBJ2-7
V: TRBV6-1
DNA: TGTGCCAGCAGACGAGGACTGACAGACACCGAGCAGTACTTC
CDR3: CASRRGLTDTEQYF

size: .
D: TRBD1
J: TRBJ2-7
V: TRBV5-1
DNA: TGCGCCAGCAGCTTGGGGACAGGGAAAAACGAGCAGTACTTC
CDR3: CASSLGTGKNEQYF

size: many
D: .
J: TRBJ2-3
V: TRBV20-1
DNA: TGCAGTGCTAGAATAGGCGGAACTAGCACAGATACGCAGTATTTT
CDR3: CSARIGGTSTDTQYF

size: many
D: .
J: TRBJ2-3
V: TRBV7-9
DNA: TGTGCCAGCAGCCCTAAGGGAACAGATACGCAGTATTTT
CDR3: CASSPKGTDTQYF

size: few
D: .
J: TRBJ2-1
V: TRBV5-1
DNA: TGCGCCAGCAGCTGGGACGGTAGCTCCTACAATGAGCAGTTCTTC
CDR3: CASSWDGSSYNEQFF

size: .
D: .
J: TRBJ1-1
V: TRBV20-1
DNA: TGCAGTGCTAGCCCAGACATGAACACTGAAGCTTTCTTT
CDR3: CSASPDMNTEAFF

size: few
D: .
J: TRBJ2-3
V: TRBV2
DNA: TGTGCCAGCCGCTCGCAAAGGGGCACAGATACGCAGTATTTT
CDR3: CASRSQRGTDTQYF

size: few
D: TRBD2
J: TRBJ2-1
V: TRBV6-1
DNA: TGTGCCAGCAGGACCGGACTAGCGGGAGTAGGGCAGTTCTTC
CDR3: CASRTGLAGVGQFF

size: few
D: .
J: TRBJ2-5
V: TRBV25-1
DNA: TGTGCCAGCAGTGAAGGCCGGATTAAAGAGACCCAGTACTTC
CDR3: CASSEGRIKETQYF

size: few
D: .
J: TRBJ1-1
V: TRBV20-1
DNA: TGCAGTGCTCCGGAAACAGACAAAGGCACTGAAGCTTTCTTT
CDR3: CSAPETDKGTEAFF

size: .
D: TRBD2
J: TRBJ2-2
V: TRBV11-2
DNA: TGTGCCAGCAGTTACCCCTTTCCCGGGACTAGTAAAGCCGTGGAGCTGTTTTTT
CDR3: CASSYPFPGTSKAVELFF

size: .
D: TRBD2
J: TRBJ2-3
V: TRBV6-5
DNA: TGTGCCAGCAGTTACATCGGGGGGACTAGCACAGATACGCAGTATTTT
CDR3: CASSYIGGTSTDTQYF

size: few
D: TRBD1
J: TRBJ1-1
V: TRBV4-2
DNA: TGTGCCAGCAGCCAAGAGGGGAGACAGGGAGGAAAAACTTTCTTT
CDR3: CASSQEGRQGGKTFF

size: few
D: .
J: TRBJ1-2
V: TRBV20-1
DNA: TGCAGTCATTCAGCAGGGGACTATGGCTACACCTTC
CDR3: CSHSAGDYGYTF

size: .
D: .
J: TRBJ2-1
V: TRBV25-1
DNA: TGTGCCAGCAGTGAATGGGTCGGAACGGTCAATGAGCAGTTCTTC
CDR3: CASSEWVGTVNEQFF

size: .
D: TRBD1
J: TRBJ2-7
V: TRBV5-1
DNA: TGCGCCAGCAGCTTGGACACAGGGGTTTACGAGCAGTACTTC
CDR3: CASSLDTGVYEQYF

size: .
D: TRBD2
J: TRBJ2-3
V: TRBV5-1
DNA: TGCGCCAGCAGATTAGGACTAGCGGGTCAACCAACTAGCACAGATACGCAGTATTTT
CDR3: CASRLGLAGQPTSTDTQYF

size: few
D: .
J: TRBJ1-1
V: TRBV6-1
DNA: TGTGCCAGCAGTGAAGCTCGGGACGAAGCTTTCTTT
CDR3: CASSEARDEAFF

size: once
D: .
J: TRBJ2-2
V: TRBV21-1
DNA: TGTGCCAGCAGCAAAGCGCTCGGGGACAGGGAGAACACCGGGGAGCTGTTTTTT
CDR3: CASSKALGDRENTGELFF

size: few
D: .
J: TRBJ2-5
V: TRBV20-1
DNA: TGCAGTGCTTCGTGGCGGGGCCAAGAGACCCAGTACTTC
CDR3: CSASWRGQETQYF

size: .
D: .
J: TRBJ2-7
V: TRBV20-1
DNA: TGCAGCGCACAAGACTCGACCACCCCTTCCTACGAGCAGTACTTC
CDR3: CSAQDSTTPSYEQYF

size: .
D: .
J: TRBJ2-5
V: TRBV7-2
DNA: TGTGCCAGCAGCCCTAACAGAAACCCTCGGGAGACCCAGTACTTC
CDR3: CASSPNRNPRETQYF

size: .
D: .
J: TRBJ2-3
V: TRBV18
DNA: TGTGCCAGCTCACTCCTAGGTCTTGGCACAGATACGCAGTATTTT
CDR3: CASSLLGLGTDTQYF

size: .
D: .
J: TRBJ2-1
V: TRBV11-2
DNA: TGTGCCAGCAGCTTAAATTCGCAGGGCTCAGGTTGGGTCAATGAGCAGTTCTTC
CDR3: CASSLNSQGSGWVNEQFF

size: .
D: .
J: TRBJ2-5
V: TRBV12-3/TRBV12-4
DNA: TGTGCCAGCAGTTTACACAGCGTAGAAGAGACCCAGTACTTC
CDR3: CASSLHSVEETQYF

size: .
D: .
J: TRBJ2-1
V: TRBV20-1
DNA: TGCGGATGCGGGGCCTACAATGAGCAGTTCTTC
CDR3: CGCGAYNEQFF

size: few
D: TRBD2
J: TRBJ2-3
V: TRBV4-3
DNA: TGCGCCAGCAGCCAAGAGGCCCCCGGGACTAGCGGCACAGATACGCAGTATTTT
CDR3: CASSQEAPGTSGTDTQYF

size: .
D: .
J: TRBJ1-4
V: TRBV7-9
DNA: TGTGCCAGCAGCTTTCAGGGAGTTAATGAAAAACTGTTTTTT
CDR3: CASSFQGVNEKLFF

size: .
D: .
J: TRBJ2-3
V: TRBV20-1
DNA: TGCAGTGCTCCCAACCGGGGATCTAGCACAGATACGCAGTATTTT
CDR3: CSAPNRGSSTDTQYF

size: .
D: .
J: TRBJ1-2
V: TRBV9
DNA: TGTGCCAGCAGCGTAGTTAAGTCCCCCTATGGCTACACCTTC
CDR3: CASSVVKSPYGYTF

size: .
D: TRBD2
J: TRBJ2-2
V: TRBV24-1
DNA: TGTGCCACCAGTGATTCCCAGACTAGCGGGCGAAACACCGGGGAGCTGTTTTTT
CDR3: CATSDSQTSGRNTGELFF